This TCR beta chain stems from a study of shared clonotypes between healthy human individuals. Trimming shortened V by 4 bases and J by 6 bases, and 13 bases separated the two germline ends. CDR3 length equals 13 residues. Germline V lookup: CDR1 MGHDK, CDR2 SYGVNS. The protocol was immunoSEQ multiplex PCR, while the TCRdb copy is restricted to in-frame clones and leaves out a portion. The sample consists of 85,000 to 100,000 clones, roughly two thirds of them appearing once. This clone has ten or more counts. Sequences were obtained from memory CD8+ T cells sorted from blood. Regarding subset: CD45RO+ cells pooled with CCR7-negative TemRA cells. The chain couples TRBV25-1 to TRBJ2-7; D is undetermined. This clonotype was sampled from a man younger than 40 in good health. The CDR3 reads CASSASEVSEQYF. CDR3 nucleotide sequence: TGTGCCAGCAGTGCCTCGGAAGTTTCCGAGCAGTACTTC.